This is a list of T cell receptor beta chains from one sample in a study of cytomegalovirus exposure and HLA in healthy donors. Repertoires were generated with immunoSEQ multiplex PCR, while TCRdb's copy carries only in-frame clones and drops some. Here the sample spans around 120,000 clones, 74% being singletons. The sequencing input was PBMCs. These receptors originate from a man aged 50 to 59 in good health and CMV-seropositive. Both conserved end residues are part of each CDR3. A D gene is named only where the DNA matches it firmly. Clone size appears in some rows only: once, few, many, or a class for an expanded clone.

D	V	J	size	DNA	CDR3
.	TRBV19	TRBJ1-4	once	TGTGCCAGTAGAATTGACCGGGGAGCTAATGAAAAACTGTTTTTT	CASRIDRGANEKLFF
.	TRBV28	TRBJ1-1	.	TGTGCCAGCAGTTTGGGCCAGATTTTTGAAGCTTTCTTT	CASSLGQIFEAFF
.	TRBV6-5	TRBJ1-1	.	TGTGCCAGCAGTTACGGCGGGAACACTGAAGCTTTCTTT	CASSYGGNTEAFF
.	TRBV18	TRBJ2-7	.	TGTGCCAGCTCACCGGACTACGACTCCTACGAGCAGTACTTC	CASSPDYDSYEQYF
.	TRBV15	TRBJ2-7	.	TGTGCCACCAGCAGAGGAATGGGGGGGCGTCTCTACGAGCAGTACTTC	CATSRGMGGRLYEQYF
TRBD1	TRBV7-3	TRBJ1-5	once	TGTGCCAGCAGCCCCACCGGGACAGGGGGCAATCGGAGCAATCAGCCCCAGCATTTT	CASSPTGTGGNRSNQPQHF
TRBD1	TRBV30	TRBJ2-6	few	TGTGCCTGGAGTGTACTATGGGACAGGGGCGACTCTGGGGCCAACGTCCTGACTTTC	CAWSVLWDRGDSGANVLTF
TRBD2	TRBV9	TRBJ2-1	.	TGTGCCAGCAGCGAGAGGGGCGGGAGCGCAATATCCTACAATGAGCAGTTCTTC	CASSERGGSAISYNEQFF
TRBD1	TRBV7-9	TRBJ2-1	.	TGTGCCAGCAGCGCTAGGACAGGGGAGGATGAGCAGTTCTTC	CASSARTGEDEQFF
.	TRBV19	TRBJ1-1	few	TGTGCCAGTAGTATTACGGGACAACTAATGAACACTGAAGCTTTCTTT	CASSITGQLMNTEAFF
.	TRBV4-2	TRBJ2-1	.	TGTGCCAGCAGCCAAGGCGGGAACCGTTACAATGAGCAGTTCTTC	CASSQGGNRYNEQFF
.	TRBV15	TRBJ1-2	.	TGTGCCACCTGGCGCCGGGGAAGCTACACCTTC	CATWRRGSYTF
.	TRBV5-1	TRBJ1-1	.	TGCGCCAGCAGCTTTCAGGGTGACACTGAAGCTTTCTTT	CASSFQGDTEAFF
TRBD1	TRBV2	TRBJ2-7	.	TGTGCCAGCAGCAGCGGGACAGGGCCCACCTACGAGCAGTACTTC	CASSSGTGPTYEQYF